Each of the 21 T cell receptor beta chains below was sequenced from the same sample in a study of cytomegalovirus exposure and HLA in healthy donors. With 60 Vbeta and 13 Jbeta primers, the PCR was carried out. The data were produced by immunoSEQ multiplex PCR, yet TCRdb's version contains in-frame clones alone and is incomplete. This sample's clone table lists about 200,000 clones. The material sequenced was PBMCs. These TCRs come from a boy aged 5-17 years in good health and CMV-seronegative.

The chain carries TRBV5-1 and TRBJ2-3, with TRBD2 identical over 7 bases. This CDR3 is built from 15 residues. Trimming cost V 4 bases and J 3 bases; bases outside gene matches: 8. Germline assignment: CDR1 SGHRS and CDR2 YFSETQ. CDR3 residues: CASSPERGVTDTQYF. Written as DNA, the CDR3 is TGCGCCAGCAGCCCCGAGCGGGGCGTGACAGATACGCAGTATTTT.

The J gene is TRBJ2-7, the V gene TRBV6-5; D gene uncertain. This CDR3 has 14 amino acids. The V end lost 4 bases, the J end lost 7 bases, and 17 bases lay between the germline ends. Looked up from germline, CDR1 is MNHEY and CDR2 is SVGAGI. CDR3 nucleotide sequence: TGTGCCAGCAGTTCGGATCGCAGGTTCCCGGAGCAGTACTTC. Its protein is CASSSDRRFPEQYF.

The J gene is TRBJ2-5, the V gene TRBV9; 10 bases fit TRBD2. The germline V gene has CDR1 SGDLS and CDR2 YYNGEE. With V trimmed by 0 bases and J by 5 bases, 10 bases remained unmatched. CDR3 length: 17 residues. This chain's CDR3 is CASSVGIQRGGRETQYF. In DNA form, the CDR3 reads TGTGCCAGCAGCGTAGGTATCCAGCGGGGGGGCCGGGAGACCCAGTACTTC.

The chain couples TRBV19 to TRBJ2-7; weak D call: TRBD2 (7 bases). Trimming pared 2 bases from V and 1 base from J, leaving 15 bases between. The CDR3 spans 16 residues. Germline assignment: CDR1 LNHDA and CDR2 SQIVND (reference sequence). As DNA, the CDR3 is TGTGCCAGTAGTATACGGTTCGGGGGGCTGTCCTACGAGCAGTACTTC. As protein: CASSIRFGGLSYEQYF.

This sequence joins TRBV5-4 and TRBJ1-2, with 10 bases fitting TRBD1. CDR1 and CDR2 (germline): SGHNT, YYREEE (reference sequence). J gave up 6 bases and V 1 base, and 6 bases lay outside the gene matches. The CDR3 sequence is 15 residues long. The CDR3 here is CASSLKGGQGHGYTF. DNA for the CDR3: TGTGCCAGCAGCTTGAAAGGGGGACAGGGGCATGGCTACACCTTC.

V usage is TRBV9 and J usage is TRBJ2-4; D is ambiguous. CDR3 size: 14 residues. Per the germline V gene, CDR1 is SGDLS and CDR2 is YYNGEE. Trimming removed 0 bases at V and 0 bases at J, with 4 bases between. The CDR3 region has the DNA TGTGCCAGCAGCGTAGGACTAGCCAAAAACATTCAGTACTTC. It translates to CASSVGLAKNIQYF.

The rearrangement joins TRBV27 to TRBJ1-5; 7 bases fit TRBD1. V dropped 4 bases and J dropped 0; count of bases not matched to a gene: 3. CDR1 is MNHEY and CDR2 is SMNVEV in the germline V gene (reference sequence). The CDR3 length is 15 residues. CDR3 bases: TGTGCCAGCAGTTATCAGGGGGGTAGCAATCAGCCCCAGCATTTT. Protein product: CASSYQGGSNQPQHF.

The chain uses TRBV19 and TRBJ1-2; D is uncertain. Trimming cost V 5 bases and J 0 bases, with 10 bases left between them. Germline loops: CDR1 LNHDA, CDR2 SQIVND (reference sequence). The CDR3 runs 14 residues. The CDR3: CASSLRGTNYGYTF. CDR3 nucleotide sequence: TGTGCCAGTAGTCTCCGCGGAACTAACTATGGCTACACCTTC.

The chain carries TRBV14 and TRBJ1-1, with TRBD1 matching over 8 bases. The V and J ends lost 2 bases and 0 bases, in that order; junction bases with no gene match: 2. The CDR3 contains 15 residues. Looked up from germline, CDR1 is SGHDN and CDR2 is FVKESK. As DNA, the CDR3 is TGTGCCAGCAGCCAACGACAGGGGCTGAACACTGAAGCTTTCTTT. Encoded protein: CASSQRQGLNTEAFF.

The chain employs TRBV30 and TRBJ2-7; 7 bases are a match to TRBD2. Germline V gives CDR1 GTSNPN, CDR2 SVGIG (reference sequence). J was trimmed by 3 bases and V by 0 bases; bases with no gene match: 5. The CDR3 runs to 14 residues. CDR3 sequence: CAWSVDAGVYEQYF. As DNA, the CDR3 is TGTGCCTGGAGTGTAGACGCGGGGGTCTACGAGCAGTACTTC.

The chain recombines TRBV7-3 with TRBJ1-2; 11 nucleotides align to TRBD1. The germline CDR1 and CDR2 sequences are SGHTA and FQGTGA. The V and J ends lost 5 bases and 0 bases, in that order; junction bases with no gene match: 8. The CDR3 is 17 amino acids. The CDR3 sequence: CASSPGTGGGPNYGYTF. In nucleotides, the CDR3 is TGTGCCAGCAGCCCCGGGACAGGGGGGGGGCCTAACTATGGCTACACCTTC.

CDR3 DNA sequence: TGTGCCAGCAGCCAGGTACTCCTAGTCAGCACCGGGGAGCTGTTTTTT. Amino acid sequence: CASSQVLLVSTGELFF. The chain uses TRBV4-2 and TRBJ2-2, with D unclear. V lost 3 bases and J lost 4, with 15 bases in between. The CDR3 totals 16 residues. The germline gives CDR1 LGHNA, CDR2 YNFKEQ.

The CDR3 here is CASSLEGGSSYNSPLHF. The CDR3 region has the DNA TGTGCCAGCAGCTTGGAGGGGGGGAGCTCCTATAATTCACCCCTCCACTTT. The chain is built from TRBV5-6 and TRBJ1-6; weak D call: TRBD1 (6 bases). The CDR3 is 17 residues long. CDR1 SGHDT and CDR2 YYEEEE come from the germline V gene. V dropped 0 bases and J dropped 0 bases, with 10 bases sitting between them.

The chain carries TRBV19 and TRBJ1-1, with TRBD1 as a possible D gene (5 bases). Germline V CDR1 and CDR2: LNHDA, SQIVND (reference sequence). The V end lost 6 bases, the J end lost 0 bases, and 14 bases lay between the germline ends. The length of the CDR3 is 15 residues. The CDR3 nucleotides read TGTGCCAGTAGCCTGGGTGGGGCGATGAACACTGAAGCTTTCTTT. As protein: CASSLGGAMNTEAFF.

This chain uses TRBV5-8 with TRBJ1-5, with 9 bases matching TRBD1. This CDR3 contains 16 residues. Trimming removed 2 bases from V and 4 bases from J; junction bases left unmatched: 7. Germline CDR1 reads SGHTS; CDR2 reads YDEGEE. The CDR3 loop reads CASSFTTGGPNQPQHF. Here the CDR3 DNA reads TGTGCCAGCAGCTTTACGACAGGGGGTCCGAATCAGCCCCAGCATTTT.

The J gene is TRBJ1-1, the V gene TRBV30; no definite D call. Germline V gives CDR1 GTSNPN, CDR2 SVGIG (reference sequence). CDR3 length: 13 residues. V lost 2 bases, J lost 6 bases, and 13 bases lay in between. DNA of the CDR3: TGTGCCTGGAGTACTAGCGGTGGATCTGAAGCTTTCTTT. Translated, it gives CAWSTSGGSEAFF. The whole variable domain, remainder taken from reference TRBV30 and TRBJ1-1, is SQTIHQWPATLVQPVGSPLSLECTVEGTSNPNLYWYRQAAGRGLQLLFYSVGIGQISSEVPQNLSASRPQDRQFILSSKKLLLSDSGFYLCAWSTSGGSEAFFGQGTRLTVV.

The chain uses TRBV19 and TRBJ2-7, with D possibly being TRBD1 (6 bases). Trimming removed 5 bases at V and 2 bases at J, with 16 bases between. The CDR3 covers 15 residues. The V gene's germline CDR1 is LNHDA and CDR2 SQIVND (reference sequence). The CDR3 is CASSVAGAKTYEQYF. CDR3 coding DNA: TGTGCCAGTAGTGTGGCAGGGGCGAAAACCTACGAGCAGTACTTC.

The chain employs TRBV27 and TRBJ1-2, with D possibly being TRBD1 (6 bases). In germline, CDR1 is MNHEY, CDR2 SMNVEV (reference sequence). Trimming removed 6 bases at V and 7 bases at J, with 15 bases between. The CDR3 loop spans 13 amino acids. Written as DNA, the CDR3 is TGTGCCAGCAGACTAAATACAGGGCCTGGCTACACCTTC. Encoded protein: CASRLNTGPGYTF.

This sequence joins TRBV5-6 and TRBJ1-6; 11 bases fit TRBD1. The V gene end was trimmed by 2 bases and the J gene end by 9 bases; junction bases not matched to a gene: 1. The CDR3 totals 14 residues. CDR1 SGHDT and CDR2 YYEEEE come from the germline V gene. This CDR3 is CASSFGTGGSPLHF. CDR3 in DNA: TGTGCCAGCAGCTTCGGGACAGGGGGTTCACCCCTCCACTTT.

The rearrangement links TRBV5-5 to TRBJ1-5; D is unclear. CDR1 and CDR2 (germline): SGHKS, YYEKEE (reference sequence). The CDR3 covers 17 residues. Trimming took off 0 bases at V and 0 bases at J, with 13 bases between the two ends. The CDR3 here is CASSLAPAINSNQPQHF. CDR3 coding DNA: TGTGCCAGCAGCTTGGCTCCTGCGATTAATAGCAATCAGCCCCAGCATTTT.

This chain uses TRBV28 with TRBJ2-7, with D tentatively TRBD1 (7 bases). Germline-derived CDR1 and CDR2 are MDHEN and SYDVKM. V was trimmed by 4 bases and J by 7 bases, leaving 23 bases between them. CDR3 length: 16 residues. The DNA for the CDR3 is TGTGCCAGCAGTTCCACTGGGTTGGAGGGGGCTGGGGAGCAGTACTTC. It yields the protein CASSSTGLEGAGEQYF.